The rows below give T cell receptor beta chains drawn from one sample of a study of shared clonotypes between healthy human individuals. Produced via immunoSEQ multiplex PCR; TCRdb's table is partial and in-frame only. The sample carries 1,500,000 or so clones, roughly 96% recorded once. The sample was naive CD4+ T cells sorted from blood. The receptors here all came from a man aged 25-45 years in good health. Each CDR3 is given with its conserved first and last residue. The D gene is left open where the match is weak. Clone size, where shown, is once, few, many, or a class for clones that have expanded.

clone_size	d_call	v_call	j_call	cdr3_aa	cdr3_nt
once	NA	TRBV19	TRBJ2-2	CASAANTGELFF	TGTGCCTCGGCCGCGAACACCGGGGAGCTGTTTTTT
NA	TRBD1	TRBV7-9	TRBJ2-5	CASSFDRGRGETQYF	TGTGCCAGCAGCTTTGACAGGGGACGAGGAGAGACCCAGTACTTC
once	TRBD2	TRBV7-3	TRBJ2-5	CASSLEGGPGKTQYF	TGTGCCAGCAGCTTAGAGGGAGGGCCCGGGAAGACCCAGTACTTC
NA	NA	TRBV20-1	TRBJ2-1	CSARPNNEQFF	TGCAGTGCTAGACCCAACAATGAGCAGTTCTTC
once	NA	TRBV19	TRBJ2-2	CASSTSSPGTGELFF	TGTGCCAGTAGTACCTCTAGCCCTGGCACCGGGGAGCTGTTTTTT
NA	NA	TRBV7-3	TRBJ2-3	CASSLWASGTDTQYF	TGTGCCAGCAGCTTGTGGGCTAGCGGCACAGATACGCAGTATTTT
NA	TRBD2	TRBV4-1	TRBJ2-1	CASSPRGVSYNEQFF	TGCGCCAGCAGCCCCCGGGGGGTTTCCTACAATGAGCAGTTCTTC
NA	NA	TRBV18	TRBJ1-2	CASSPKSNRDTF	TGTGCCAGCTCACCCAAGAGTAACCGGGACACCTTC
NA	NA	TRBV15	TRBJ1-1	CATSRAGQGGITEAFF	TGTGCCACCAGCAGAGCTGGGCAGGGTGGAATCACTGAAGCTTTCTTT
NA	NA	TRBV28	TRBJ1-1	CASSTGPRAEAFF	TGTGCCAGCAGTACGGGACCGCGGGCTGAAGCTTTCTTT
NA	NA	TRBV7-2	TRBJ2-1	CASSYSPELNEQFF	TGTGCCAGCAGCTACTCCCCGGAGCTCAATGAGCAGTTCTTC
NA	NA	TRBV7-2	TRBJ2-7	CASSSPGLSSYEQYF	TGTGCCAGCAGCTCACCGGGACTCAGCTCCTACGAGCAGTACTTC
NA	TRBD1	TRBV2	TRBJ2-2	CASQTGTGTGELFF	TGTGCCAGCCAGACAGGGACGGGGACCGGGGAGCTGTTTTTT
NA	TRBD2	TRBV6-1	TRBJ2-1	CASSEAVGGSTSEQFF	TGTGCCAGCAGTGAAGCGGTGGGAGGGAGTACAAGTGAGCAGTTCTTC
once	NA	TRBV18	TRBJ2-2	CASSPARFTGELFF	TGTGCCAGCTCACCAGCCCGATTCACCGGGGAGCTGTTTTTT
NA	NA	TRBV6-6	TRBJ2-2	CASSYRSGSSGELFF	TGTGCCAGCAGTTACAGGTCAGGGTCCTCCGGGGAGCTGTTTTTT
once	TRBD1	TRBV7-2	TRBJ2-5	CASSKDRPGQETQYF	TGTGCCAGCAGCAAAGACAGGCCGGGACAGGAGACCCAGTACTTC
NA	NA	TRBV2	TRBJ2-2	CASNRRVSGGELFF	TGTGCCAGCAATCGGAGGGTTTCGGGCGGGGAGCTGTTTTTT
once	TRBD2	TRBV30	TRBJ2-2	CAWGLAGASGELFF	TGTGCCTGGGGACTAGCGGGAGCAAGCGGGGAGCTGTTTTTT
NA	TRBD2	TRBV28	TRBJ2-7	CASSLTAGAPYEQYF	TGTGCCAGCAGTTTAACAGCGGGAGCTCCCTACGAGCAGTACTTC
NA	NA	TRBV27	TRBJ2-1	CASSLFTGYYNEQFF	TGTGCCAGCAGTTTATTCACAGGGTACTACAATGAGCAGTTCTTC
NA	NA	TRBV15	TRBJ2-7	CATGNAYEQYF	TGTGCCACCGGGAACGCCTACGAGCAGTACTTC
few	TRBD1	TRBV7-3	TRBJ2-2	CASSPGQDGTGELFF	TGTGCCAGCAGCCCGGGACAGGATGGCACCGGGGAGCTGTTTTTT
once	NA	TRBV9	TRBJ2-7	CASSADLFDYEQYF	TGTGCCAGCAGCGCGGACCTGTTCGACTACGAGCAGTACTTC
NA	NA	TRBV7-2	TRBJ2-1	CASSPGRVREQFF	TGTGCCAGCAGCCCAGGGCGGGTACGAGAGCAGTTCTTC
NA	NA	TRBV19	TRBJ2-7	CASSASGTASLEQYF	TGTGCCAGTAGTGCGTCCGGGACGGCGTCGCTCGAGCAGTACTTC
NA	NA	TRBV5-8	TRBJ1-4	CASSLGQVGEKLFF	TGTGCCAGCAGCTTGGGTCAAGTAGGGGAAAAACTGTTTTTT
NA	NA	TRBV6-1	TRBJ1-5	CASSDPFGLRNSNQPQHF	TGTGCCAGCAGTGACCCTTTTGGGTTGCGGAATAGCAATCAGCCCCAGCATTTT
NA	TRBD2	TRBV25-1	TRBJ2-7	CASSEASGRASSYEQYF	TGTGCCAGCAGTGAGGCTAGCGGGAGGGCCTCCTCCTACGAGCAGTACTTC
NA	TRBD1	TRBV19	TRBJ1-5	CASSGRTGGEHQPQHF	TGTGCCAGTAGTGGACGGACAGGGGGCGAACATCAGCCCCAGCATTTT
NA	NA	TRBV9	TRBJ2-5	CASSGTFQETQYF	TGTGCCAGCAGTGGGACTTTCCAAGAGACCCAGTACTTC
NA	NA	TRBV11-2	TRBJ1-1	CASSLDRSIAGSAFF	TGTGCCAGCAGCTTAGATCGCTCCATAGCGGGGAGTGCTTTCTTT
NA	TRBD1	TRBV2	TRBJ1-2	CASNGQGAPYGYTF	TGTGCCAGCAACGGACAGGGGGCCCCTTATGGCTACACCTTC
NA	NA	TRBV5-4	TRBJ2-5	CASSLGPQETQYF	TGTGCCAGCAGCTTGGGGCCTCAAGAGACCCAGTACTTC
NA	TRBD2	TRBV25-1	TRBJ2-5	CASSEGVLGLAGQTQYF	TGTGCCAGCAGTGAGGGGGTTTTAGGACTAGCGGGTCAGACCCAGTACTTC
NA	TRBD2	TRBV6-5	TRBJ2-1	CASGRQGRGNEQFF	TGTGCCAGCGGCCGACAAGGGAGGGGAAATGAGCAGTTCTTC
NA	NA	TRBV11-2	TRBJ2-7	CASSPRWEQYF	TGTGCCAGCAGCCCGAGGTGGGAGCAGTACTTC
NA	TRBD2	TRBV29-1	TRBJ2-5	CSAFLAGGEETQYF	TGCAGCGCTTTTCTAGCGGGAGGGGAAGAGACCCAGTACTTC
NA	TRBD1	TRBV7-8	TRBJ2-7	CASSFRDSTYEQYF	TGTGCCAGCAGCTTCCGGGACAGTACCTACGAGCAGTACTTC
once	NA	TRBV28	TRBJ2-2	CASQDSSTGELFF	TGTGCCAGCCAGGACAGTTCCACCGGGGAGCTGTTTTTT
once	TRBD2	TRBV10-1	TRBJ2-7	CASNAGLATEQYF	TGCGCCAGCAACGCGGGACTAGCGACCGAGCAGTACTTC
NA	NA	TRBV18	TRBJ2-3	CASSPLGSTDTQYF	TGTGCCAGCTCACCACTCGGCAGCACAGATACGCAGTATTTT
NA	TRBD1	TRBV7-2	TRBJ1-2	CASSYGTDYGYTF	TGTGCCAGCAGCTACGGGACAGACTATGGCTACACCTTC
NA	NA	TRBV27	TRBJ2-7	CASSTSTDLSSYEQYF	TGTGCCAGCAGTACCTCGACAGATTTAAGCTCCTACGAGCAGTACTTC
NA	NA	TRBV5-1	TRBJ2-1	CASSLVGEQFF	TGCGCCAGCAGCTTAGTTGGTGAGCAGTTCTTC
NA	NA	TRBV5-8	TRBJ2-3	CASSLGYRDTQYF	TGTGCCAGCAGCTTGGGTTATAGAGATACGCAGTATTTT
NA	NA	TRBV6-1	TRBJ2-7	CASSRSGPYEQYF	TGTGCCAGCAGTAGAAGCGGCCCCTACGAGCAGTACTTC
NA	NA	TRBV7-9	TRBJ1-4	CASRGRQRNEKLFF	TGTGCCAGCAGAGGGCGACAGCGAAATGAAAAACTGTTTTTT
once	NA	TRBV5-1	TRBJ1-1	CASSLVPGTGNTEAFF	TGCGCCAGCAGCTTGGTGCCAGGGACGGGAAACACTGAAGCTTTCTTT
NA	TRBD2	TRBV18	TRBJ2-7	CASSPDSGTDEQYF	TGTGCCAGCTCACCAGATAGCGGGACTGACGAGCAGTACTTC
once	NA	TRBV27	TRBJ1-5	CASSKLTGTNQPQHF	TGTGCCAGCAGTAAATTAACAGGGACAAATCAGCCCCAGCATTTT
NA	NA	TRBV4-2	TRBJ1-3	CASSQFPKGRRTSGNTIYF	TGTGCCAGCAGCCAATTCCCAAAGGGACGGAGAACCTCTGGAAACACCATATATTTT
NA	NA	TRBV7-9	TRBJ2-5	CASSFFVEAETQYF	TGTGCCAGCAGCTTCTTCGTCGAGGCGGAGACCCAGTACTTC
NA	NA	TRBV6-5	TRBJ1-2	CASSYSWAVDGYTF	TGTGCCAGCAGTTACTCTTGGGCTGTGGATGGCTACACCTTC
once	NA	TRBV9	TRBJ1-2	CASSASVGGYTF	TGTGCCAGCAGCGCCTCGGTAGGTGGCTACACCTTC
NA	TRBD2	TRBV5-6	TRBJ2-7	CASSLAQASGRHYEQYF	TGTGCCAGCAGCTTGGCCCAGGCTAGCGGCCGCCACTACGAGCAGTACTTC
NA	NA	TRBV11-2	TRBJ2-1	CASSLGRGNEQFF	TGTGCCAGCAGCTTAGGGCGGGGAAATGAGCAGTTCTTC
NA	NA	TRBV2	TRBJ2-7	CASTKGMVYEQYF	TGTGCCAGCACGAAGGGCATGGTCTACGAGCAGTACTTC
NA	TRBD1	TRBV5-4	TRBJ2-3	CASSSGQGADTQYF	TGTGCCAGCAGTTCTGGACAGGGGGCAGATACGCAGTATTTT